Listed below are T cell receptor beta chains from one sample, sequenced in a study of T cells expressing NK-cell markers. Each CDR3 protein gets one entry in TCRdb, which reprocessed the 5' RACE reads and gives no DNA. The sample has approximately 440,000 distinct CDR3 sequences. The sequencing input was blood T cells: a sorted CD56 or NKG2C T cell subset, CD4+ or CD8+ T cells, or bulk PBMC T cells (not recorded which). Source of these receptors: a woman aged 50 to 60 in good health. CDR3s include the opening cysteine and the closing phenylalanine or tryptophan.

v_call,j_call,cdr3_aa
TRBV10-3,TRBJ2-5,CAISGSALGETQYF
TRBV19,TRBJ2-7,CASSALVRGYEQYF
TRBV6-2/TRBV6-3,TRBJ1-1,CATTLRGRQTEAFF
TRBV20-1,TRBJ2-1,CSGWGGSGRADEQFF
TRBV4-1,TRBJ1-2,CASSRIQKGGRDRAHYGYTF
TRBV2,TRBJ1-1,CASTGFMNTEAFF
TRBV5-1,TRBJ2-7,CASSPRDRGFQYF
TRBV5-1,TRBJ2-1,CASSLSQLAGAAEQFF
TRBV5-1,TRBJ2-1,CASSSQGGEQFF
TRBV7-8,TRBJ1-1,CASSLGEEAFF
TRBV29-1,TRBJ1-5,CSVVIPRTDSNQPQHF
TRBV7-9,TRBJ1-5,CASSLTRGLSNQPQHF